This TCR beta chain came from a study of naive and memory T cell subsets. Overall study results and limits: Tuberculin site TCR excess was interpreted as type IV hypersensitivity infiltration. Potentially, T cell activation and differentiation skew this RNA-based measurement.

Amplification of ligated cDNA took four PCR rounds with SP2 and nested alpha and beta constant primers. For blood and skin samples, reverse transcription used TCR alpha and beta constant primers. TCRdb reprocessed the UMI-ligation and nested PCR reads with MiXCR, giving one entry per CDR3 protein. The table shows around 35,000 distinct CDR3 sequences, with 11% occurring only once. This clonotype was counted ten times or more. Its matching antigen is unknown. Treatment: skin biopsy from PPD injection site in Mantoux-positive individual. The library had UMIs added by 3' ligation of an oligonucleotide to TCR cDNA. Individuals with a positive Mantoux test gave biopsies from PPD-injected skin. This CDR3 is 14 amino acids long. V lost 6 bases, J lost 8 bases, and 7 bases stayed unmatched. CDR1 and CDR2 from the germline V gene are MNHEY and SMNVEV (reference sequence).

The V call is TRBV27, the J call TRBJ1-2; 12 positions agree with TRBD1. Sequencing was performed on skin, taken from a tuberculin skin test site. The TCR sequence derives from an adult in good health. The DNA for the CDR3 is TGTGCCAGCAGGCGGGACAGGGGGCTGGGAGGCTACACCTTC. Amino acid sequence: CASRRDRGLGGYTF.